The source of this TCR beta chain is a study of T cell repertoires in cytomegalovirus infection. Background on the study: CMV epitopes, recently identified HLA-C-restricted and well-studied HLA-B-restricted, were used. Indications of both CMV infection and matching HLA type were provided by public TCR beta signatures. Study-wide findings and caveats: Cumulative public TCR beta family frequency identified carriers of CMV plus the relevant HLA. Predominance within the ex vivo response was attributable to HLA-C-restricted CMV-specific TCR beta clonotypes.

MiXCR was run by TCRdb on the reads, yielding one entry per CDR3 protein. The sample holds approximately 990,000 distinct CDR3 sequences; around 30% are singletons and the top ten take around an eighth. On this clonotype itself: The antigen is not known.

The CDR3 sequence is 15 residues long. CDR1 is SGHTA, CDR2 FQGNSA, per germline. V shed 3 bases and J shed 0 bases, with 10 bases lying between them. The sequences come from cultured CD8+ T cells from PBMCs, collected from culture after CMV antigen stimulation. The receptor comes from a human donor in good health (CMV status not recorded). Some clones in this sample may be carry-over from other donors' samples. The chain uses TRBV7-2 and TRBJ2-3; D is undetermined. CDR3 region: CASSFKADSTDTQYF. The CDR3 coding sequence is TGTGCCAGCAGCTTTAAGGCAGACAGCACAGATACGCAGTATTTT.